A selection of T cell receptor beta chains follows, all from one sample in a study of T cell repertoires in cytomegalovirus infection. Their antigens are not known. TCRdb ran MiXCR on the reads and lists one entry per CDR3 protein. The repertoire includes around 540,000 distinct CDR3 sequences, 30% to 40% of them detected once, and under 20% sits in the top ten. The source material was cultured PBMCs, sampled from culture after CMV antigen stimulation. All receptors derive from a human donor in good health (CMV status not recorded). Some clones in this sample may be carry-over from other donors' samples. CDR3s include the opening cysteine and the closing phenylalanine or tryptophan. D genes are given only for firm matches. The listing skips clone size in some rows; elsewhere it reads once, few, many or a size class.

cdr3_aa: CASSLRLRTTQETQYF; cdr3_nt: TGTGCCAGCAGCTTGAGACTTAGAACCACCCAAGAGACCCAGTACTTC; j_call: TRBJ2-5; v_call: TRBV7-2; d_call: NA; clone_size: once
cdr3_aa: CASSLSREGQFF; cdr3_nt: TGTGCCAGCAGCTTGTCGCGGGAAGGTCAGTTCTTC; j_call: TRBJ2-1; v_call: TRBV7-2; d_call: NA; clone_size: many
cdr3_aa: CASSQVRQGQPQHF; cdr3_nt: TGTGCCAGCAGCCAAGTTAGACAGGGACAGCCCCAGCATTTT; j_call: TRBJ1-5; v_call: TRBV4-2; d_call: TRBD1; clone_size: few
cdr3_aa: CASSSGTQNTGELFF; cdr3_nt: TGTGCCAGCAGCAGCGGGACTCAGAACACCGGGGAGCTGTTTTTT; j_call: TRBJ2-2; v_call: TRBV7-2; d_call: TRBD2; clone_size: NA
cdr3_aa: CASGDSSTDTQYF; cdr3_nt: TGTGCCAGCGGCGACAGTAGCACAGATACGCAGTATTTT; j_call: TRBJ2-3; v_call: TRBV7-9; d_call: NA; clone_size: few
cdr3_aa: CASSPTPGQGAGGEKLFF; cdr3_nt: TGTGCCAGCAGCCCGACTCCGGGACAGGGGGCTGGAGGTGAAAAACTGTTTTTT; j_call: TRBJ1-4; v_call: TRBV12-3/TRBV12-4; d_call: TRBD1; clone_size: NA
cdr3_aa: CASSQDPGNTEAFF; cdr3_nt: TGCGCCAGCAGCCAAGATCCCGGGAACACTGAAGCTTTCTTT; j_call: TRBJ1-1; v_call: TRBV4-1; d_call: NA; clone_size: few
cdr3_aa: CASSPPWGSGAEAFF; cdr3_nt: TGTGCCAGCTCACCACCCTGGGGAAGTGGAGCTGAAGCTTTCTTT; j_call: TRBJ1-1; v_call: TRBV18; d_call: NA; clone_size: once
cdr3_aa: CASSLGGGGNTEAFF; cdr3_nt: TGTGCCAGCAGCTTAGGAGGGGGGGGGAACACTGAAGCTTTCTTT; j_call: TRBJ1-1; v_call: TRBV7-9; d_call: NA; clone_size: NA
cdr3_aa: CASSLVGNDRESQFF; cdr3_nt: TGTGCCAGCAGCTTAGTGGGCAATGACAGGGAATCGCAGTTCTTC; j_call: TRBJ2-1; v_call: TRBV7-2; d_call: TRBD1; clone_size: many
cdr3_aa: CASSLDSGYLSEQYF; cdr3_nt: TGTGCCAGCAGCTTAGATAGCGGGTATCTTTCCGAGCAGTACTTC; j_call: TRBJ2-7; v_call: TRBV11-2; d_call: TRBD2; clone_size: NA
cdr3_aa: CASSQQREAPREQYF; cdr3_nt: TGCGCCAGCAGCCAACAGCGGGAGGCCCCTCGCGAGCAGTACTTC; j_call: TRBJ2-7; v_call: TRBV4-3; d_call: TRBD2; clone_size: NA
cdr3_aa: CASSPRLAGERDTQYF; cdr3_nt: TGTGCCAGCAGCCCACGACTAGCGGGGGAGAGGGATACGCAGTATTTT; j_call: TRBJ2-3; v_call: TRBV7-8; d_call: TRBD2; clone_size: NA
cdr3_aa: CSVNVLLNTEAFF; cdr3_nt: TGCAGCGTTAATGTTTTGCTGAACACTGAAGCTTTCTTT; j_call: TRBJ1-1; v_call: TRBV29-1; d_call: NA; clone_size: NA
cdr3_aa: CASSGGAGANNEQFF; cdr3_nt: TGTGCCAGCAGCGGAGGAGCGGGAGCAAACAATGAGCAGTTCTTC; j_call: TRBJ2-1; v_call: TRBV7-2; d_call: TRBD2; clone_size: many
cdr3_aa: CASRAGILNQPQHF; cdr3_nt: TGTGCCAGCAGGGCCGGGATCTTGAACCAGCCCCAGCATTTT; j_call: TRBJ1-5; v_call: TRBV12-3/TRBV12-4; d_call: NA; clone_size: NA
cdr3_aa: CASSIRGRTDTQYF; cdr3_nt: TGTGCCAGTAGTATTCGCGGGAGGACAGATACGCAGTATTTT; j_call: TRBJ2-3; v_call: TRBV19; d_call: TRBD2; clone_size: NA